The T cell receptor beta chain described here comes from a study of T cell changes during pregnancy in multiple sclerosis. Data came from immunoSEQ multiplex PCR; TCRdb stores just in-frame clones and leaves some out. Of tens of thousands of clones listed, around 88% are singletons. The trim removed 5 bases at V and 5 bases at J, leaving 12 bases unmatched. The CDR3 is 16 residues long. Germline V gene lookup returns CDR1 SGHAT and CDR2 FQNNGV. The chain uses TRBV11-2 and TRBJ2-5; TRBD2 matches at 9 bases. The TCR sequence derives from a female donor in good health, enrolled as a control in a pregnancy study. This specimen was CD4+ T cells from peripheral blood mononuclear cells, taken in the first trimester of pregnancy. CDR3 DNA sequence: TGTGCCAGCAGCCTACACCCCCGCGGGGGGGAGGAGACCCAGTACTTC. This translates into CASSLHPRGGEETQYF.